This passage covers 15 T cell receptor beta chains from one sample sequenced in a study of T cell responses to AZD1222 COVID-19 vaccine. Profiled with immunoSEQ multiplex PCR; TCRdb holds only in-frame clones, not every one. The data show approximately 120,000 clones, with 90% seen just once and nearly 4.5% held by the top ten. Sequences were derived from peripheral blood, sampled on day 0 of MenACWY control vaccination. These receptor sequences come from an adult in good health.

The CDR3 loop is CASSVSGRTGRTGELFF. The CDR3 bases are TGTGCCAGCAGTGTGAGCGGGAGGACGGGACGCACCGGGGAGCTGTTTTTT. The chain combines TRBV6-1 with TRBJ2-2; 9 nucleotides line up with TRBD2. The CDR3 covers 17 residues. The V and J ends lost 4 bases and 4 bases, in that order; junction bases with no gene match: 10. In germline, CDR1 is MNHNS, CDR2 SASEGT.

The V and J genes are TRBV4-3 and TRBJ1-2; D unclear. CDR1 is LGHNA, CDR2 YSLEER, per germline. V was pared by 5 bases and J by 8 bases, with 12 bases between. There are 12 residues in the CDR3. The CDR3 DNA is TGCGCCAGCAGCGACACTTGGAACGGCTACACCTTC. Translation: CASSDTWNGYTF.

The genes are TRBV7-8 and TRBJ1-1; D call uncertain. This CDR3 region has 13 residues. V lost 3 bases to trimming and J lost 5 bases, with 10 bases between them. Germline lookup yields CDR1 SGHVS and CDR2 FQNEAQ. CDR3 amino acids: CASSLAVGTEAFF. The CDR3 bases are TGTGCCAGCAGCTTGGCTGTCGGGACTGAAGCTTTCTTT.

The chain is built from TRBV28 and TRBJ1-1; 8 bases fit TRBD1. Germline values: CDR1 MDHEN, CDR2 SYDVKM. J was trimmed by 5 bases and V by 3 bases; bases with no gene match: 5. The CDR3 is 14 residues long. CDR3 amino acids: CASSFDRGGTEAFF. The CDR3 DNA is TGTGCCAGCAGTTTCGACAGGGGAGGGACTGAAGCTTTCTTT.

CDR3 sequence reads: CASSPLGLYGYTF. The CDR3 coding sequence is TGTGCCAGCAGTCCATTAGGTCTGTATGGCTACACCTTC. The V gene is TRBV6-5, the J gene TRBJ1-2; D call uncertain. Germline V gene sequence: CDR1 MNHEY, CDR2 SVGAGI. V was cut by 5 bases and J by 5 bases, with 12 bases left in between. This CDR3 region has 13 residues.

The V call is TRBV19, the J call TRBJ1-5; D unclear. In germline, CDR1 is LNHDA, CDR2 SQIVND (reference sequence). The CDR3 extends over 14 amino acids. V shed 9 bases and J shed 3 bases, with 15 bases lying between them. The CDR3 protein is CASLAGRLNQPQHF. CDR3 nucleotide sequence: TGTGCCAGCCTGGCGGGCAGACTCAATCAGCCCCAGCATTTT.

The chain combines TRBV5-1 with TRBJ2-1, with no clear D. Germline V gene lookup returns CDR1 SGHRS and CDR2 YFSETQ. Trimming took 0 bases from V and 6 from J, leaving 13 bases between them. CDR3 length: 15 amino acids. The CDR3 region is CASSLVPLPGNEQFF. Written as DNA, the CDR3 is TGCGCCAGCAGCTTGGTCCCACTACCGGGCAATGAGCAGTTCTTC. Full variable domain (missing parts from reference TRBV5-1 and TRBJ2-1): KAGVTQTPRYLIKTRGQQVTLSCSPISGHRSVSWYQQTPGQGLQFLFEYFSETQRNKGNFPGRFSGRQFSNSRSEMNVSTLELGDSALYLCASSLVPLPGNEQFFGPGTRLTVL.

The CDR3 DNA reads TGTGCCAGCAGCTTAGCACGAAGCGGGCCTCCCTACGAGCAGTACTTC. Protein: CASSLARSGPPYEQYF. The chain joins TRBV7-8 to TRBJ2-7, with a tentative D call TRBD2 (6 bases). Germline values: CDR1 SGHVS, CDR2 FQNEAQ. The CDR3 runs 16 residues. Between the trimmed V and J ends, which lost 0 bases and 2 bases, there was a span of 14 bases.

The gene calls are TRBV7-9 and TRBJ2-3, with 8 nucleotides matching TRBD2. There are 17 residues in the CDR3. V dropped 5 bases and J dropped 1; count of bases not matched to a gene: 11. Germline CDR1 SEHNR, CDR2 FQNEAQ (reference sequence). In DNA form, the CDR3 reads TGTGCCAGCAGCCACCCGGGGGGGTATGTGGGCACAGATACGCAGTATTTT. Protein product: CASSHPGGYVGTDTQYF.

This chain links TRBV5-1 with TRBJ1-1; unclear D gene. The length of the CDR3 is 14 residues. Germline values: CDR1 SGHRS, CDR2 YFSETQ. V was cut by 0 bases and J by 4 bases, with 10 bases left in between. CDR3 region: CASSLAIKGTEAFF. DNA of the CDR3: TGCGCCAGCAGCTTGGCAATCAAGGGCACTGAAGCTTTCTTT. Combining the CDR3 with reference TRBV5-1 and TRBJ1-1 gives the whole variable domain KAGVTQTPRYLIKTRGQQVTLSCSPISGHRSVSWYQQTPGQGLQFLFEYFSETQRNKGNFPGRFSGRQFSNSRSEMNVSTLELGDSALYLCASSLAIKGTEAFFGQGTRLTVV.

The chain couples TRBV27 to TRBJ2-5; 8 bases fit TRBD1. The V gene end was trimmed by 5 bases and the J gene end by 5 bases; junction bases not matched to a gene: 4. Germline assignment: CDR1 MNHEY and CDR2 SMNVEV (reference sequence). The CDR3 consists of 13 residues. The CDR3 DNA reads as TGTGCCAGCAGTGGACAGGGTTTGGAGACCCAGTACTTC. It is translated as CASSGQGLETQYF.

The chain recombines TRBV4-1 with TRBJ1-6; D is unclear. The CDR3 extends over 17 amino acids. The V and J ends lost 2 bases and 0 bases respectively, with 11 bases between them. Germline-derived CDR1 and CDR2 are MGHRA and YSYEKL. DNA of the CDR3: TGCGCCAGCAGCCAACCCAGACACGGCTCCTATAATTCACCCCTCCACTTT. Its protein is CASSQPRHGSYNSPLHF.

The gene calls are TRBV19 and TRBJ1-1; D not certain. Germline-derived CDR1 and CDR2 are LNHDA and SQIVND (reference sequence). This CDR3 region has 12 residues. Trimming left V 5 bases short and J 3 bases short, with 7 bases between. CDR3 residues: CASSRGYTEAFF. As DNA, the CDR3 is TGTGCCAGTAGTCGGGGTTACACTGAAGCTTTCTTT.

This clone occurred a few times. The rearrangement joins TRBV2 to TRBJ1-1, with D possibly TRBD1 on 5 matching bases. The V gene's germline CDR1 is SNHLY and CDR2 FYNNEI. This CDR3 has 13 residues. V gave up 8 bases and J gave up 1 base, with 11 bases separating them. The CDR3 DNA sequence: TGTGCCAGCTTGGACGACAGGAACACTGAAGCTTTCTTT. Amino acids: CASLDDRNTEAFF.

This clone was observed a handful of times. J is TRBJ1-1 and V is TRBV19; D unresolved. The V end was cut by 5 bases, the J end by 0 bases, with 7 bases between. This CDR3 has 13 amino acids. Germline V gene sequence: CDR1 LNHDA, CDR2 SQIVND (reference sequence). The CDR3 protein is CASSSLVNTEAFF. The CDR3 nucleotides read TGTGCCAGTAGTTCCCTTGTGAACACTGAAGCTTTCTTT.